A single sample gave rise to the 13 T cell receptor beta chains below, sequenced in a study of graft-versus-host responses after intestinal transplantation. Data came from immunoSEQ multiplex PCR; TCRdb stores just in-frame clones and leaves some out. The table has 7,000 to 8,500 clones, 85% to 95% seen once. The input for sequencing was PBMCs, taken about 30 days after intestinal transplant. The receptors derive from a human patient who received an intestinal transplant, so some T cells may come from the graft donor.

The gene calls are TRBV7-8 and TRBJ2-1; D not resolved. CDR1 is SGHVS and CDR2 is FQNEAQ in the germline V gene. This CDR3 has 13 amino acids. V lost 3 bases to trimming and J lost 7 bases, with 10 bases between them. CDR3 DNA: TGTGCCAGCAGCTTTCCCGAGGAGAATGAGCAGTTCTTC. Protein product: CASSFPEENEQFF.

This CDR3 reads CASSQALSTEAFF. CDR3 DNA: TGTGCCAGCAGCCAAGCGTTATCCACTGAAGCTTTCTTT. The J gene is TRBJ1-1, the V gene TRBV14; D is ambiguous. CDR1 and CDR2 from the germline V gene are SGHDN and FVKESK. This CDR3 contains 13 residues. V was shortened by 1 base and J by 4 bases, with 7 bases between the two germline ends.

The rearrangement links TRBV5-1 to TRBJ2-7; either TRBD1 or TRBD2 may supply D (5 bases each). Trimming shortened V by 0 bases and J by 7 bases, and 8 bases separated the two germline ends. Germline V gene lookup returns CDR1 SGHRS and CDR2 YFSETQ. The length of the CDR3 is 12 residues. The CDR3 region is CASSLVRGEQYF. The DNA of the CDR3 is TGCGCCAGCAGCTTGGTGAGGGGTGAGCAGTACTTC.

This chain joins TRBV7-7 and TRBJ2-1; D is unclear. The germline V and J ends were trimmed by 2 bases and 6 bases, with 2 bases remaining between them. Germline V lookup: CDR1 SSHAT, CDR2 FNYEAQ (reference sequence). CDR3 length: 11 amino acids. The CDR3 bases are TGTGCCAGCAGCTTAATCAATGAGCAGTTCTTC. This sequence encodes CASSLINEQFF.

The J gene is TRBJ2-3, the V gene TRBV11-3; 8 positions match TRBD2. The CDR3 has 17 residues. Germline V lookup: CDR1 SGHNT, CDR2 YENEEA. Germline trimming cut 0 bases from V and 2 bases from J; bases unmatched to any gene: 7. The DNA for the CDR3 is TGTGCCAGCAGCTTAGATTGGAGCGGGGGCGCCACAGATACGCAGTATTTT. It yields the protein CASSLDWSGGATDTQYF.

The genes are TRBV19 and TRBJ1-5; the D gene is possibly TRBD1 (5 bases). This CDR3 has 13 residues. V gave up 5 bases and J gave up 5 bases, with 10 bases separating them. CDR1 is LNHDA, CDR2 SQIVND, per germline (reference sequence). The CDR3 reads CASSRDRYQPQHF. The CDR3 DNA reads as TGTGCCAGTAGTCGGGACCGATATCAGCCCCAGCATTTT.

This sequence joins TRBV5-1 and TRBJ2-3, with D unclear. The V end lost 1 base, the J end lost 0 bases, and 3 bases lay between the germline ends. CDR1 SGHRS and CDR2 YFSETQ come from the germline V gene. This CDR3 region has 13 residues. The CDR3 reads CASSLTSTDTQYF. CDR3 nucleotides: TGCGCCAGCAGCTTGACTAGCACAGATACGCAGTATTTT.

CDR3 coding DNA: TGTGCCAGCAGCCCCAACCGGGGGTTCTATGGCTACACCTTC. Protein: CASSPNRGFYGYTF. The V and J genes are TRBV4-2 and TRBJ1-2, with D possibly matching TRBD1 (5 bases). Germline assignment: CDR1 LGHNA and CDR2 YNFKEQ. V lost 4 bases and J 4 bases, leaving 13 bases between the germline ends. CDR3 length: 14 residues.

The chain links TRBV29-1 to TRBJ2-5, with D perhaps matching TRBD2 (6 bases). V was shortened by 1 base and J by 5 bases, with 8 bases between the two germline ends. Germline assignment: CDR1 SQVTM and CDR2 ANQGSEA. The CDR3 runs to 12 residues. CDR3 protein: CSVEVGGETQYF. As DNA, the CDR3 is TGCAGCGTTGAAGTTGGGGGGGAGACCCAGTACTTC.

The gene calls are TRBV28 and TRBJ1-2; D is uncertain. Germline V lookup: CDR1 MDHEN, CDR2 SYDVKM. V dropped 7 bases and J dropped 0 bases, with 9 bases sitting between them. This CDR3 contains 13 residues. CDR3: CASTETANYGYTF. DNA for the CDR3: TGTGCCAGCACCGAGACTGCTAACTATGGCTACACCTTC.

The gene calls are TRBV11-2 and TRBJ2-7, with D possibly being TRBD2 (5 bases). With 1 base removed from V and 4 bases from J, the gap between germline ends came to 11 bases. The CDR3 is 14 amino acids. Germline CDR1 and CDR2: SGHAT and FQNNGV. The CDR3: CASSLGGVEYEQYF. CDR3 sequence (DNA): TGTGCCAGCAGCTTAGGGGGAGTCGAATACGAGCAGTACTTC.

The CDR3 region has the DNA TGTGCCAGCAGTTACGGGGATGAGCAGTTCTTC. Residues: CASSYGDEQFF. The V call is TRBV6-6, the J call TRBJ2-1; no clear D. Germline V gene data show CDR1 as MNHNY and CDR2 as SVGAGI (reference sequence). Deletions cut 2 bases from V and 8 bases from J, with 4 bases between. The CDR3 is 11 residues long.

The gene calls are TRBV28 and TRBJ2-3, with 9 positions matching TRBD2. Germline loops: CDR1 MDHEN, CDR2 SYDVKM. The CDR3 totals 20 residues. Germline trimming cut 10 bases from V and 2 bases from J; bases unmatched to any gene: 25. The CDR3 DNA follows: TGTGCCATCCAGTCCCCATTAGCGGGGGTGGCGTCCTCCAACACAGATACGCAGTATTTT. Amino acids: CAIQSPLAGVASSNTDTQYF.